The clone carrying this T cell receptor (beta chain) occurred many times. The read stops 3 residues short of the end of the CDR3; the missing end is completed from the germline J gene. This sample is drawn from a study of T cell clonality in common variable immunodeficiency. Assay: immunoSEQ multiplex PCR; the TCRdb copy retains only in-frame clones and omits some. Observed in the sample are about 66,000 clones, none of them singletons. The V gene end was trimmed by 4 bases and the J gene end by 5 bases; junction bases not matched to a gene: 9. CDR1 SGDLS and CDR2 YYNGEE come from the germline V gene. The CDR3 consists of 16 residues.

Sequencing was performed on peripheral blood mononuclear cells. The TCR sequence derives from a person aged 18 to 70 in good health. V usage is TRBV9 and J usage is TRBJ2-3; 11 positions match TRBD2. The CDR3 DNA, read in part, is TGTGCCAGCAGCCCCCCCGGACTAGCGGGTGTAGATACG. This encodes CASSPPGLAGVDT. The full CDR3 is CASSPPGLAGVDTQYF.